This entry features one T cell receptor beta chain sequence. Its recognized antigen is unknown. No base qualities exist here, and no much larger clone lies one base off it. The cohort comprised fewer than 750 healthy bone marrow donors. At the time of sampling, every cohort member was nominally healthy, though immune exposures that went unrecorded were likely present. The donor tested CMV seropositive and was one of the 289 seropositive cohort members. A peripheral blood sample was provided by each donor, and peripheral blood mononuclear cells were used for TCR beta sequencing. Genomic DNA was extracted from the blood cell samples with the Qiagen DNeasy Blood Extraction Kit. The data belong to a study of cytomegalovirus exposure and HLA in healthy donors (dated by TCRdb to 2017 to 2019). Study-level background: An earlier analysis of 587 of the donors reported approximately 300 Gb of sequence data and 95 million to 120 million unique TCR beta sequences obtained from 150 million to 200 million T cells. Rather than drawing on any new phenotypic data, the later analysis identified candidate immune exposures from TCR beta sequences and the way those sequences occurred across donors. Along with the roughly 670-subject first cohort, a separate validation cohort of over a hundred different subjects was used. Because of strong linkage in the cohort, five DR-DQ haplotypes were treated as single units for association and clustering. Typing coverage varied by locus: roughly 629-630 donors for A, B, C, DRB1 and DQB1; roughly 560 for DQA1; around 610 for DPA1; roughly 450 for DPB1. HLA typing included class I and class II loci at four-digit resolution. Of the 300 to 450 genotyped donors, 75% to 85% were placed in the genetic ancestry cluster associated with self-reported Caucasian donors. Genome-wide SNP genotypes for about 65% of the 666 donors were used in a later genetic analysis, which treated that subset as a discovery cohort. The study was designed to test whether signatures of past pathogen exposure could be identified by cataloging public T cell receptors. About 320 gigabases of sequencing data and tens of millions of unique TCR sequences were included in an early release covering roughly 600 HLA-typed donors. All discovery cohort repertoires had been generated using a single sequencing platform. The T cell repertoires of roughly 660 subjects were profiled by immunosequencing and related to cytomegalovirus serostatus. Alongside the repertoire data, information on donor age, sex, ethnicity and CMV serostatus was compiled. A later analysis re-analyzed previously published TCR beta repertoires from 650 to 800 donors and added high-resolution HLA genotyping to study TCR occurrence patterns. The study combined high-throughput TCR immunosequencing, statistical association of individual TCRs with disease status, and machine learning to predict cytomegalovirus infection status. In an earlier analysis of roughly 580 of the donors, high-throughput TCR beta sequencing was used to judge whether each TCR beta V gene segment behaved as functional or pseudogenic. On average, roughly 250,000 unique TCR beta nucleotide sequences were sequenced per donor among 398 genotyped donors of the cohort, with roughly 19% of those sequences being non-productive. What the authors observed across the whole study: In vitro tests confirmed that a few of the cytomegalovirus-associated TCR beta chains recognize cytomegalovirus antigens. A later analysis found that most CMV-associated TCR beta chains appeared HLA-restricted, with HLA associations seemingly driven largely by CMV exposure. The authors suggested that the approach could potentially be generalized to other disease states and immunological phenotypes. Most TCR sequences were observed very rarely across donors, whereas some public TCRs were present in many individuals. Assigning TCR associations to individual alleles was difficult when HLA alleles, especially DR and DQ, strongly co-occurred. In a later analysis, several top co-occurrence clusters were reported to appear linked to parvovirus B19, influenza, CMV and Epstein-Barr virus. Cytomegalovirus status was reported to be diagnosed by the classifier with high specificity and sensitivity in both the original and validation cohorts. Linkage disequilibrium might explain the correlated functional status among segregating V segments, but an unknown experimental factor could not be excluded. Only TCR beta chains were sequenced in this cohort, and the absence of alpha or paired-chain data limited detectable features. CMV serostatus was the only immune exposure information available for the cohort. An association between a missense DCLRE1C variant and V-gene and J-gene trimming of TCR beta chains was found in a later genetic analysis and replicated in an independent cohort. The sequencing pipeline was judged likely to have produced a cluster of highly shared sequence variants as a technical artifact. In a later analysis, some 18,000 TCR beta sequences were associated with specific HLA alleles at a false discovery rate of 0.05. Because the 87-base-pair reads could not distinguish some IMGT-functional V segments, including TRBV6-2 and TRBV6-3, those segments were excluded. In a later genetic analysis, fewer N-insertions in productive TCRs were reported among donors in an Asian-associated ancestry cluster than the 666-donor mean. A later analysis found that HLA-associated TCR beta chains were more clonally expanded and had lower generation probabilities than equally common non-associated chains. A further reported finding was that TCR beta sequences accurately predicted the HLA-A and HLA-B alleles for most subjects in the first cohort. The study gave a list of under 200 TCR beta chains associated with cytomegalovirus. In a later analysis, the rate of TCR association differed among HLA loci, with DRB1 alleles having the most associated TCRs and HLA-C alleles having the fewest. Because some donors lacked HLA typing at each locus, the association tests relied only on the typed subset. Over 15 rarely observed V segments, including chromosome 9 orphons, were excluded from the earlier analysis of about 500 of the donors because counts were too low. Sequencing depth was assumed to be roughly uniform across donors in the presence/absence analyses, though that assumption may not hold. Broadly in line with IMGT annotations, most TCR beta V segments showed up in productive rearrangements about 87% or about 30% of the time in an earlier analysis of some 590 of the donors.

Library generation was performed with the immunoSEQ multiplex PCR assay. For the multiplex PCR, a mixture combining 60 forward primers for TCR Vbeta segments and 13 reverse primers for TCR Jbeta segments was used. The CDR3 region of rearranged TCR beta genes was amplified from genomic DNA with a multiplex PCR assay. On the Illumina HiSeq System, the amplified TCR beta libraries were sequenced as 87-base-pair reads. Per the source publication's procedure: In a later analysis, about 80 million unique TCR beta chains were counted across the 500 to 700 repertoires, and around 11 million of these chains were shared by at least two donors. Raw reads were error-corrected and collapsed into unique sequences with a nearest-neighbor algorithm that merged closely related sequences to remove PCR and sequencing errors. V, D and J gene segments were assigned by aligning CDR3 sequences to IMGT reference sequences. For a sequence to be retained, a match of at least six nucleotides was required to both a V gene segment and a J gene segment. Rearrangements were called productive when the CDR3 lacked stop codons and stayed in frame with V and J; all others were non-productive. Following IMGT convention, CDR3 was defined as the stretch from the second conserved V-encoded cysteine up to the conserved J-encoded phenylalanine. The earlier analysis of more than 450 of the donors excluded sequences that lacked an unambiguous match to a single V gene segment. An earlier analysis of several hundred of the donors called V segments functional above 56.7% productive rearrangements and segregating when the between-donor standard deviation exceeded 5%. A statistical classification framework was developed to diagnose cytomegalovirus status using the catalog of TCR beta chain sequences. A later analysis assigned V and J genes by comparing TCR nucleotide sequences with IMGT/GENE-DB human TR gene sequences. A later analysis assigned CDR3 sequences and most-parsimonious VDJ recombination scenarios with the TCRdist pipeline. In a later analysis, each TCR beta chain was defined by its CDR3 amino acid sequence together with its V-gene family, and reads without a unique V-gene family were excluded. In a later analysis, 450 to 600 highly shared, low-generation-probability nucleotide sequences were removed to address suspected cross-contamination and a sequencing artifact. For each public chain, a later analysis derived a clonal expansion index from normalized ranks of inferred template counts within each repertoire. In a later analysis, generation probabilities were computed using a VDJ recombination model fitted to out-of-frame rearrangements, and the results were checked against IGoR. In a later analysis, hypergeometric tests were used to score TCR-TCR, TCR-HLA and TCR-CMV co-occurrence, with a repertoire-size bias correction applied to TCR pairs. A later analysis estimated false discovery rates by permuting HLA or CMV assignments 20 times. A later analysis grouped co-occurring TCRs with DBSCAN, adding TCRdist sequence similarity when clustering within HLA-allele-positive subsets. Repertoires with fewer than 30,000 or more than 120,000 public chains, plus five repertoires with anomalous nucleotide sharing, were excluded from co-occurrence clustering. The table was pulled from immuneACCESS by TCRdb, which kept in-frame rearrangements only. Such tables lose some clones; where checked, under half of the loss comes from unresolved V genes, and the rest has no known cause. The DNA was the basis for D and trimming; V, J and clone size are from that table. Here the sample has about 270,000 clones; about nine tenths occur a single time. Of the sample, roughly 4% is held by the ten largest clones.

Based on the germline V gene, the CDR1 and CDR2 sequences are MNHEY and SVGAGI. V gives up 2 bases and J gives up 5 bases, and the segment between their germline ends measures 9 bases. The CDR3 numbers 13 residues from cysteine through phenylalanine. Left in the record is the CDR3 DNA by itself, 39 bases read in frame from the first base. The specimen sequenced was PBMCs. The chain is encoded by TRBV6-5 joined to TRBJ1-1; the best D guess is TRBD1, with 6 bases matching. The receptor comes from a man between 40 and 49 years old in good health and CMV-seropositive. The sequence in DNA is TGTGCCAGCAGTTACGAGGGGGAAACTGAAGCTTTCTTT. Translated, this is CASSYEGETEAFF.